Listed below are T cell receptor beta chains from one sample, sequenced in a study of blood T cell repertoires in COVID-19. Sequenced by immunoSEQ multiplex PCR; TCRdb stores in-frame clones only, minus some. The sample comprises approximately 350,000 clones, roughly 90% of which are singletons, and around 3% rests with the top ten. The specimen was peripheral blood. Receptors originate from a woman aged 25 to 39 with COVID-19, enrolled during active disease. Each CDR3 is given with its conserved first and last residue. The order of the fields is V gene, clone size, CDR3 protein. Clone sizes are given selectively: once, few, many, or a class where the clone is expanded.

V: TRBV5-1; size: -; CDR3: CASSMTGQVGTDTQYF
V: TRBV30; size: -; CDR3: CAWSGQVQETQYF
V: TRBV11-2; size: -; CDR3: CASSLDPSGSTDEQFF
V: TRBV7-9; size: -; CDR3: CASSFPGLGSYNEQFF
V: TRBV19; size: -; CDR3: CASTKDRGLLYGYTF
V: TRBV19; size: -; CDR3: CASSRGGIGAGELFF
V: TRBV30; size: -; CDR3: CACNSGNTIYF
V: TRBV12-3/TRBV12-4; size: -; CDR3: CASSPGTDYGYTF
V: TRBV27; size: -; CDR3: CASIRNTEAFF
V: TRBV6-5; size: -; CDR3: CASSYALAGNYGYTF
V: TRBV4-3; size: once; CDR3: CASSQRAEPGERAFF
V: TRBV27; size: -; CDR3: CASSLGQGAKTQYF
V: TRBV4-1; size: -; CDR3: CASSQGLSFNQPQHF
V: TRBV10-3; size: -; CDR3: CAITTREGGTGELFF
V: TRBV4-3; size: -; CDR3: CASSQGTGTGDSPLHF
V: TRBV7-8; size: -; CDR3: CASSLVLGAGGSETQYF
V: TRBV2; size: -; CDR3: CASRHYNEQFF